Sequencing of this TCR beta chain was carried out in a study of blood T cell repertoires in COVID-19. Study details: Acute-phase and convalescent COVID-19 samples originated in the United States, Italy and Spain. PBMCs, B-cell-depleted T cells, or T cells were the source of the cDNA or gDNA that made up the material.

Original handling: Amplifying reference gene primers gave estimates of nucleated cell counts. Sequenced by immunoSEQ multiplex PCR; TCRdb stores in-frame clones only, minus some. V, J and clone size were drawn from that table, and D and trimming were deduced from the DNA. The sample has roughly 200,000 clones; roughly 78% are singletons. Germline CDR1 is LNHNV and CDR2 is YYDKDF (reference sequence). After removal of 3 bases from V and 6 bases from J, the junction contained 3 bases not matched to a gene. The CDR3 contains 14 residues. This TCR was sampled from a woman over 75 with active or convalescent COVID-19. Material: peripheral blood. V is TRBV15 and J is TRBJ2-1; TRBD1 matches at 9 bases. CDR3 nucleotides: TGTGCCACCAGCAGGAGACAGGGGGTCAATGAGCAGTTCTTC. Protein: CATSRRQGVNEQFF.